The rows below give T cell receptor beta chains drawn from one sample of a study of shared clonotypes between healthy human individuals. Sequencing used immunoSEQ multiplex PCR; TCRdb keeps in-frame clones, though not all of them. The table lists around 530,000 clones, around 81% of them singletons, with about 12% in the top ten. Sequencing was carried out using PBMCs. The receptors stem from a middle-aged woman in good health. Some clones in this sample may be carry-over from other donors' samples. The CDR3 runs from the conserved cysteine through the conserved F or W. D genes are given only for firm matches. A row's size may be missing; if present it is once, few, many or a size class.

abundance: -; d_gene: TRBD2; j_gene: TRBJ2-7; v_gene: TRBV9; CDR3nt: TGTGCCAGCAGCGGACTAGCGGGCGGCGAGCAGTACTTC; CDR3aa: CASSGLAGGEQYF
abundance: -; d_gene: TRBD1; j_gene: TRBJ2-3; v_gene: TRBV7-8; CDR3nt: TGTGCCAGCAGCTTATACGGGACAGACACAGATACGCAGTATTTT; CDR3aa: CASSLYGTDTDTQYF
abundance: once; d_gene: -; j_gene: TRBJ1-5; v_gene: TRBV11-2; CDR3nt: TGTGCCAGCAGCTTAAAATGGGAAGTTGGTCAGCCCCAGCATTTT; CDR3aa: CASSLKWEVGQPQHF
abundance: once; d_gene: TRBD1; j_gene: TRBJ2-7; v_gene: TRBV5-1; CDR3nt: TGCGCCAGCAGCTTGGGACAGGGAAAGGAAAGGGACGAGCAGTACTTC; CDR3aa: CASSLGQGKERDEQYF
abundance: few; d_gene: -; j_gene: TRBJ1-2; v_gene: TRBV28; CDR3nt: TGTGCCAGCAGCTTACAGACTTCGCTTGGCTATGGCTACACCTTC; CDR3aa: CASSLQTSLGYGYTF
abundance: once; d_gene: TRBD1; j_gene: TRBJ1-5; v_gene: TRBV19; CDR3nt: TGTGCCAGTAGTACCCCGGACAGGATCGGGCGAGTGGGGCCCCAGCATTTT; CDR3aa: CASSTPDRIGRVGPQHF
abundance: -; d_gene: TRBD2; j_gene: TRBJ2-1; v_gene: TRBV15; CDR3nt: TGTGCCACCAGCAGACCGCCCCCCGGGACTAGCGGGAGAAGTTACAATGAGCAGTTCTTC; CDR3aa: CATSRPPPGTSGRSYNEQFF
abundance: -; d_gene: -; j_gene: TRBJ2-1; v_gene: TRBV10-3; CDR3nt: TGTGCCATCAGTGAAGACCTGGAGCTCAATGAGCAGTTCTTC; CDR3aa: CAISEDLELNEQFF
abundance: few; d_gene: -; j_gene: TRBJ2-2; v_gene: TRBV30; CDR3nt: TGTGCCTGGAGTGTACGGCGGACGGTCGGGGGGGAGCTGTTTTTT; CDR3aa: CAWSVRRTVGGELFF
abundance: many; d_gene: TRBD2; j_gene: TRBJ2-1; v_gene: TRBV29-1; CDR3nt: TGCAGCGGGCAACTAGCGGGAGGGAATGAGCAGTTCTTC; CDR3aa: CSGQLAGGNEQFF
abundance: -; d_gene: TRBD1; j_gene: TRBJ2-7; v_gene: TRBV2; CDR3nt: TGTGCCAGCAGCCCCTGGACAGGGGGCAACGAGCAGTACTTC; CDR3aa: CASSPWTGGNEQYF
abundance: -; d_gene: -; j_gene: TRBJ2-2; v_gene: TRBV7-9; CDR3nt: TGTGCCAGCAGCTTAAGTGGCACCGGGGAGCTGTTTTTT; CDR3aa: CASSLSGTGELFF
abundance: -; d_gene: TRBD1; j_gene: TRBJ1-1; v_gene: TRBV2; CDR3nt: TGTGCCAGCAGTGAAGGTAGGGGGCCCACTGAAGCTTTCTTT; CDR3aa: CASSEGRGPTEAFF
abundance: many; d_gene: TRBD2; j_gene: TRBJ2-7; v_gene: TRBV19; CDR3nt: TGTGCCAGTAGTGCCGGGACTACCTACGAGCAGTACTTC; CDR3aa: CASSAGTTYEQYF
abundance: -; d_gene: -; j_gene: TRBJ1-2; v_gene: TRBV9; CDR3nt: TGTGCCAGCAGCGTAGAGCAGGGACAAGATCGGCTCTATGGCTACACCTTC; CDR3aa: CASSVEQGQDRLYGYTF
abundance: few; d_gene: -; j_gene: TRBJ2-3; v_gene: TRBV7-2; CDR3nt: TGTGCCAGCAGCTTACCCCCAGATACGCAGTATTTT; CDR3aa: CASSLPPDTQYF
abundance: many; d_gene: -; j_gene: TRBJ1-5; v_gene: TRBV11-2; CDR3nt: TGTGCCAGCAGCTTGTATAATCAGCCCCAGCATTTT; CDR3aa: CASSLYNQPQHF
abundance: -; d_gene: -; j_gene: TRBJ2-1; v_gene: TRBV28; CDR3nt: TGTGCCAGCAGTGGCATCAACTTTTTAGTGGGCAATGAGCAGTTCTTC; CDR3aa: CASSGINFLVGNEQFF
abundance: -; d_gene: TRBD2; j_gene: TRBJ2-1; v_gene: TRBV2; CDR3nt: TGTGCCAGCAGCGCGGGACTAGCGGGAGGAGTCGGTCGGCAGTTCTTC; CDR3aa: CASSAGLAGGVGRQFF
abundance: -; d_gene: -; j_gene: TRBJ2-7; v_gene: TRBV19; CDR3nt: TGTGCCAGTAGTAAACGCCACTCCCTAACCTACGAGCAGTACTTC; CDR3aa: CASSKRHSLTYEQYF
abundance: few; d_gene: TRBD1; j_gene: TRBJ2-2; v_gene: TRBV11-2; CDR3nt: TGTGCCAGCATCAATCAGGGGGAAACCGGGGAGCTGTTTTTT; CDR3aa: CASINQGETGELFF
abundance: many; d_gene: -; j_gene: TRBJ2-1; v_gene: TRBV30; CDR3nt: TGTGCCTGGAGTGTTCCCCAGGGAGTCCGAAATGAGCAGTTCTTC; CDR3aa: CAWSVPQGVRNEQFF
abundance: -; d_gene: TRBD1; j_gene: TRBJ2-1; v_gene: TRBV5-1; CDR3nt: TGCGCCAGCAGCAAACAGGGGGCGTCCTACAATGAGCAGTTCTTC; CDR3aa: CASSKQGASYNEQFF
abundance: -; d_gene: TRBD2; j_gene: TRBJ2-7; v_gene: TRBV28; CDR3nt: TGTGCCAGCAGTCCAGGACTAGCGGGGCTCTACGAGCAGTACTTC; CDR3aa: CASSPGLAGLYEQYF
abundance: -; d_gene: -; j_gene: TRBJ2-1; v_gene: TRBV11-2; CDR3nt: TGTGCCAGCAGCTTGCCCGCGGGAAGCAGCTCCTACAATGAGCAGTTCTTC; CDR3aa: CASSLPAGSSSYNEQFF
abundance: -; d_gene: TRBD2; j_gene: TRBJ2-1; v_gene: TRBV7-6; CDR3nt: TGTGCCAGCAGCTTAGTACTAGCGGGAGCCGGCACATACAATGAGCAGTTCTTC; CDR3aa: CASSLVLAGAGTYNEQFF
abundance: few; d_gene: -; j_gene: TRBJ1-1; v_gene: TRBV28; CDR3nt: TGTGCCAGCAGTTTACGGTCTGAAGCTTTCTTT; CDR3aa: CASSLRSEAFF
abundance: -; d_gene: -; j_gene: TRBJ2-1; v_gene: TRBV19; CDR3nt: TGTGCCAGCCGGAGCGGGTTTCCCCCAAATGAGCAGTTCTTC; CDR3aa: CASRSGFPPNEQFF
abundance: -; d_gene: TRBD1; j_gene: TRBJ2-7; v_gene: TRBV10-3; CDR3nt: TGTGCCATCAGTGAGGGACAGGGCTCCTACGAGCAGTACTTC; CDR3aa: CAISEGQGSYEQYF
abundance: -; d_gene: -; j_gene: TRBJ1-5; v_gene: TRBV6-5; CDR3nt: TGTGCCAGCCGGAGACGGATCAATAGCAATCAGCCCCAGCATTTT; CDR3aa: CASRRRINSNQPQHF
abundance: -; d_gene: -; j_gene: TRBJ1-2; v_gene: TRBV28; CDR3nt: TGTGCCAGCAGTCCCCCGCAGGGTCAAAGCTATGGCTACACCTTC; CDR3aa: CASSPPQGQSYGYTF
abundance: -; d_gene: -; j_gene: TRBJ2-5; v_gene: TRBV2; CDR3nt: TGTGCCAGCAACAGGGGGGGTGAAGAGACCCAGTACTTC; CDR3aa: CASNRGGEETQYF
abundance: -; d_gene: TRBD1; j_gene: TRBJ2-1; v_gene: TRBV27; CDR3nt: TGTGCCAGCCTGACAAGACAGGGGAATGAGCAGTTCTTC; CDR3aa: CASLTRQGNEQFF
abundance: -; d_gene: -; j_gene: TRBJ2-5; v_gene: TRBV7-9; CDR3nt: TGTGCCAGCAGCTTTTCTCTCAGGGGTATGGAGACCCAGTACTTC; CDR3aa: CASSFSLRGMETQYF
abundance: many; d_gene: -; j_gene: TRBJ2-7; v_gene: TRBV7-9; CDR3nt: TGTGCCAGCAGCCAGGACCCCTCCTACGAGCAGTACTTC; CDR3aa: CASSQDPSYEQYF
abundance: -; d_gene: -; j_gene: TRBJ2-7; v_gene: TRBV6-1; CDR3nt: TGTGCCAGCAGCGGGACACTCTACGAGCAGTACTTC; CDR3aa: CASSGTLYEQYF
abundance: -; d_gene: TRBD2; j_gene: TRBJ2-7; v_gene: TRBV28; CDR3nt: TGTGCCAGTTCCGGAACTAGCGGTTCCTACGAGCAGTACTTC; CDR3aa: CASSGTSGSYEQYF
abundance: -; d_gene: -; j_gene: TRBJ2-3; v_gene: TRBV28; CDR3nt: TGTGCCAGCAGGGAGGGCACAGATACGCAGTATTTT; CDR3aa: CASREGTDTQYF
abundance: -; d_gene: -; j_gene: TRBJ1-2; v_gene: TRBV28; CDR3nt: TGTGCCAGCAGTTCTCAAGGACAGCCAATCTATGGCTACACCTTC; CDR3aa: CASSSQGQPIYGYTF
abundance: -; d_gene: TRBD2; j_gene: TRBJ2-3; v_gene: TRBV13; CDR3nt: TGTGCCAGCAGCCAACTAGCGGGAGGGAGGAATACGCAGTATTTT; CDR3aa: CASSQLAGGRNTQYF
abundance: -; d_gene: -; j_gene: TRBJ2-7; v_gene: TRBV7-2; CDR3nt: TGTGCCAGCAGCTTAGGCAGCCAGAGCTCCTACGAGCAGTACTTC; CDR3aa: CASSLGSQSSYEQYF
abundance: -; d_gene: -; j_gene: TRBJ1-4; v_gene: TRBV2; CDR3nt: TGTGCCACCAAATATGTGGGGACAACTAATGAAAAACTGTTTTTT; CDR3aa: CATKYVGTTNEKLFF
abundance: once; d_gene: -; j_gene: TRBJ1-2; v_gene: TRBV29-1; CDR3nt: TGCAGCGTCATCTCACAGGGAAAATATGGCTACACCTTC; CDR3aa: CSVISQGKYGYTF
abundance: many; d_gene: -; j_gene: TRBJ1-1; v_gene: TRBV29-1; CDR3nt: TGCAGCGTTGCGGGGGGTGGTACTGAAGCTTTCTTT; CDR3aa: CSVAGGGTEAFF
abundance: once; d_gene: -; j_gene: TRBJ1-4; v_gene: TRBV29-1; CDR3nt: TGCAGCGTTGAACCCCCCCCCGTGAATGAAAAACTGTTTTTT; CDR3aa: CSVEPPPVNEKLFF
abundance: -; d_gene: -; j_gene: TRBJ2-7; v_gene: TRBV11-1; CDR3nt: TGTGCCAGCACGACTAGGGCTCCCGGCTCCTACGAGCAGTACTTC; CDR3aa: CASTTRAPGSYEQYF
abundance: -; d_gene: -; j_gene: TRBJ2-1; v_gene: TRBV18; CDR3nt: TGTGCCAGCTCACAATATGACCGGCCCGAGCAGTTCTTC; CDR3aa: CASSQYDRPEQFF
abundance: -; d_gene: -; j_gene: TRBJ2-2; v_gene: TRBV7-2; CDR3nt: TGTGCCAGCAGCTGGACTCGAGCAGGGACCGGGGAGCTGTTTTTT; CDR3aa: CASSWTRAGTGELFF